These 8 T cell receptor beta chains share one sample of origin, sequenced in a study of blood T cell repertoires in COVID-19. Assay used: immunoSEQ multiplex PCR; TCRdb lists only in-frame clones, some missing. Of 150,000 to 200,000 clones detected, 93% appear once; the ten largest clones hold roughly 1.9%. The sample taken for sequencing was peripheral blood. These receptor sequences come from an older woman with COVID-19, enrolled during active disease.

This clone has just one count. The rearrangement links TRBV6-2 or TRBV6-3 to TRBJ1-1, with D hard to call. V lost 5 bases and J lost 0, with 13 bases in between. The germline gives CDR1 MNHEY, CDR2 SVGEGT. The CDR3 loop spans 15 amino acids. The CDR3 sequence: CASSRSTGMNTEAFF. In DNA, the CDR3 is TGTGCCAGCAGTCGATCGACGGGAATGAACACTGAAGCTTTCTTT.

CDR3 DNA: TGTGCCAGTAGTCACTTCCAAAGGGGGACACTCCTGAATGCTTTCTTT. Protein product: CASSHFQRGTLLNAFF. V usage is TRBV19 and J usage is TRBJ1-1, with D tentatively TRBD1 (6 bases). The CDR3 totals 16 residues. Germline CDR1 and CDR2: LNHDA and SQIVND (reference sequence). Trimming took off 5 bases at V and 11 bases at J, with 27 bases between the two ends. Together with reference TRBV19 and TRBJ1-1, the CDR3 gives the full variable domain: DGGITQSPKYLFRKEGQNVTLSCEQNLNHDAMYWYRQDPGQGLRLIYYSQIVNDFQKGDIAEGYSVSREKKESFPLTVTSAQKNPTAFYLCASSHFQRGTLLNAFFGQGTRLTVV.

As DNA, the CDR3 is TGTGCCAGCAGTCCCGGGACACCCGCCCGATATGGCTACACCTTC. Encoded protein: CASSPGTPARYGYTF. V and J are TRBV6-5 and TRBJ1-2, with D perhaps TRBD1 (6 bases). Germline CDR1 is MNHEY and CDR2 is SVGAGI. With 5 bases removed from V and 5 bases from J, the gap between germline ends came to 18 bases. This CDR3 is built from 15 residues.

The chain links TRBV2 to TRBJ1-4, with 8 positions matching TRBD1. This CDR3 contains 16 residues. The germline V gene has CDR1 SNHLY and CDR2 FYNNEI. V shed 7 bases, J shed 4 bases, and the junction held 11 bases outside the gene matches. This chain's CDR3 is CASMDTRGQGNEKLFF. The CDR3 nucleotides read TGTGCCAGCATGGATACAAGAGGACAGGGTAATGAAAAACTGTTTTTT.

V is TRBV15 and J is TRBJ1-2, with TRBD1 identical over 7 bases. Germline V lookup: CDR1 LNHNV, CDR2 YYDKDF (reference sequence). Trimming at V came to 9 bases and at J to 7 bases, leaving 8 bases not matched to a gene. The CDR3 is 12 amino acids. CDR3 in DNA: TGTGCCACTGATTTAGGGGGCGTTGGCTACACCTTC. Its protein product is CATDLGGVGYTF.

This rearrangement joins TRBV7-2 to TRBJ1-2; D ambiguous. Deletions cut 5 bases from V and 4 bases from J, with 11 bases between. Germline assignment: CDR1 SGHTA and CDR2 FQGNSA. The CDR3 is 13 amino acids. Here the CDR3 reads CASSPDPSYGYTF. For the CDR3, the DNA is TGTGCCAGCAGCCCAGATCCTTCCTATGGCTACACCTTC.

The chain employs TRBV5-6 and TRBJ1-6, with D unclear. Per the germline V gene, CDR1 is SGHDT and CDR2 is YYEEEE. Trimming pared 4 bases from V and 7 bases from J, leaving 21 bases between. The CDR3 has 17 residues. In nucleotides, the CDR3 is TGTGCCAGCAGCGGACCCTGGGCGGGAGCGTGGAATTCACCCCTCCACTTT. It specifies CASSGPWAGAWNSPLHF.

The J gene is TRBJ1-6, the V gene TRBV27, with D uncertain. This CDR3 region has 15 residues. The germline V and J ends were trimmed by 2 bases and 0 bases, with 5 bases remaining between them. Looked up from germline, CDR1 is MNHEY and CDR2 is SMNVEV (reference sequence). CDR3 DNA: TGTGCCAGCAGTTTAGAGTACTCCTATAATTCACCCCTCCACTTT. Translation: CASSLEYSYNSPLHF.